The text below deals with one TCR beta chain. The target antigen is unknown. This sample is drawn from a study of cytomegalovirus exposure and HLA in healthy donors. Study in general: As released early, the data held some 80 million unique TCRs from HLA-typed donors. Regarding the study as a whole: The likely explanation for a cluster of highly shared sequence variants was sequencing artifact. Associated with cytomegalovirus, according to the listing, were 150 to 200 TCR beta chains.

This CDR3 region has 15 residues. Trimming took off 5 bases at V and 0 bases at J, with 11 bases between the two ends. Looked up from germline, CDR1 is WNHNN and CDR2 is SYGVQD (reference sequence). Primers: 60 Vbeta forward and 13 Jbeta reverse. Original processing notes: As a later analysis found, there were around 86 million unique TCR beta chains, of which roughly 11 million were shared. This table comes from immunoSEQ multiplex PCR, and its TCRdb copy is limited to in-frame clones, with some not included. V and J calls and clone size are copied from that table; D and trimming were computed from the DNA. This sample's table reports approximately 100,000 clones.

The sample taken for sequencing was PBMCs. V usage is TRBV10-1 and J usage is TRBJ1-3, with TRBD1 as a possible D gene (5 bases). The TCR comes from a man aged 50 or older in good health and CMV-seronegative. The CDR3 sequence: CASSPDSTSGNTIYF. The CDR3 DNA follows: TGCGCCAGCAGTCCAGACAGTACCTCTGGAAACACCATATATTTT.